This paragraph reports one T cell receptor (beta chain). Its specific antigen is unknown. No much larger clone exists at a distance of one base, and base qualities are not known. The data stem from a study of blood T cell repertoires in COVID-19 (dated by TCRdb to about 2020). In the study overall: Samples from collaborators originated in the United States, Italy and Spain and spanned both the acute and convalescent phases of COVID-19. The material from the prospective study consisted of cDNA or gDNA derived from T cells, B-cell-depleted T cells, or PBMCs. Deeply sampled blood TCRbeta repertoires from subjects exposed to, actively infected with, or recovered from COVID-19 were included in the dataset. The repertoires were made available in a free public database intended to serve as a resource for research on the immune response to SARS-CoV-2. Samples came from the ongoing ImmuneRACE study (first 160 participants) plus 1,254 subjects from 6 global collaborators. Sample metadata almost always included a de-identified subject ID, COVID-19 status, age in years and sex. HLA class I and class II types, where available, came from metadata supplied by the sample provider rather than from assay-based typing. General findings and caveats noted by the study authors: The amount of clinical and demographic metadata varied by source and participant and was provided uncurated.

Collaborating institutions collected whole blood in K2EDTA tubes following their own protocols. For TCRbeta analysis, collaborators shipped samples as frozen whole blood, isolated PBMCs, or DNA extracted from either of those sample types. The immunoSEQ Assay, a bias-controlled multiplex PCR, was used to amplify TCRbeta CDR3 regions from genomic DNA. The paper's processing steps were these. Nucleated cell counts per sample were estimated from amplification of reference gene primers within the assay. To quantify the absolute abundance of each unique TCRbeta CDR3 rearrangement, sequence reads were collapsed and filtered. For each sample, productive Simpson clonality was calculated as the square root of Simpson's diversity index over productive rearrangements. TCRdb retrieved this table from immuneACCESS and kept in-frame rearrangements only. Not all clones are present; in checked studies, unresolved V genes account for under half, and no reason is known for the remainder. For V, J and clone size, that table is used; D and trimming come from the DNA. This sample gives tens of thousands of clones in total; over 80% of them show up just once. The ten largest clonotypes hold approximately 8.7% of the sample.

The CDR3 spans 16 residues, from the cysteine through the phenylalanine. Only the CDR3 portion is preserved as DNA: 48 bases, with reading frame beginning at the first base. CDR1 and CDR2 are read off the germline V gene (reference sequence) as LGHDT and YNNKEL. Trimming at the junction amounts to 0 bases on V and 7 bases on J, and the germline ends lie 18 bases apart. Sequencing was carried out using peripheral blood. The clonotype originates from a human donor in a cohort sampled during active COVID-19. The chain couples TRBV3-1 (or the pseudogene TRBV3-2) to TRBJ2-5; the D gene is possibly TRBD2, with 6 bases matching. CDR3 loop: CASSQDGGIAGGTQYF. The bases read TGTGCCAGCAGCCAAGATGGGGGTATAGCCGGGGGGACCCAGTACTTC.